This is a list of T cell receptor beta chains from one sample in a study of beta chain features in type 1 diabetes. TCRdb keeps only in-frame clones here, not all; method: immunoSEQ multiplex PCR. Of some 250,000 clones listed, about 26% are singletons. The sample was central memory CD4+ T cells from blood. Receptors originate from a man aged 30-40 years in good health. CDR3s include the opening cysteine and the closing phenylalanine or tryptophan. A D gene is named only where the DNA matches it firmly. Size is stated for part of the rows, as once, few or many counts, or as a class when the clone is expanded.

J,size,D,V,CDR3,DNA
TRBJ2-7,few,-,TRBV6-5,CASRKRTGTYEQYF,TGTGCCAGCAGGAAGCGGACCGGGACCTACGAGCAGTACTTC
TRBJ1-2,-,-,TRBV29-1,CSVWYSTNRGYTF,TGCAGCGTCTGGTACAGTACCAATCGTGGCTACACCTTC
TRBJ2-1,-,TRBD1,TRBV6-6,CASTPGQGSGSKFF,TGTGCCAGCACCCCGGGACAGGGGAGTGGGTCTAAGTTCTTC
TRBJ2-3,few,-,TRBV7-8,CASSPRGVTDTQYF,TGTGCCAGCAGCCCGAGAGGGGTCACAGATACGCAGTATTTT
TRBJ2-3,many,-,TRBV6-1,CASSEGTGDTQYF,TGTGCCAGCAGTGAGGGTACAGGAGATACGCAGTATTTT
TRBJ2-7,few,-,TRBV11-2,CASSLGARHLNSYEQYF,TGTGCCAGCAGCTTAGGCGCCAGACACCTTAACTCCTACGAGCAGTACTTC
TRBJ2-7,few,-,TRBV18,CASSPPPTGDLRQRRWQYF,TGTGCCAGCTCACCGCCTCCGACCGGGGACTTAAGACAACGGCGGTGGCAGTACTTC
TRBJ2-5,-,-,TRBV5-4,CASSQEQGGQETQYF,TGTGCCAGCAGCCAGGAACAGGGGGGGCAAGAGACCCAGTACTTC
TRBJ2-1,few,TRBD2,TRBV30,CAWSPAGGPIF,TGTGCCTGGAGTCCAGCGGGGGGGCCGATCTTC
TRBJ1-6,-,TRBD1,TRBV7-2,CASIQGEYNSPLHF,TGTGCCAGCATCCAGGGGGAGTATAATTCACCCCTCCACTTT
TRBJ2-7,few,-,TRBV29-1,CSVGEDYKSEQYF,TGCAGCGTTGGGGAGGACTACAAAAGCGAGCAGTACTTC
TRBJ2-1,few,-,TRBV7-6,CASSLRYRRYNEQFF,TGTGCCAGCAGCCTCCGGTACAGGCGTTACAATGAGCAGTTCTTC
TRBJ1-1,few,-,TRBV29-1,CSGSGSGDAFF,TGCAGCGGATCGGGGAGTGGTGATGCTTTCTTT
TRBJ2-1,-,TRBD2,TRBV5-1,CASTREGGWYNEQFF,TGCGCCAGCACCCGGGAGGGAGGATGGTACAATGAGCAGTTCTTC
TRBJ2-3,-,TRBD2,TRBV18,CASSPGGAGTDTQYF,TGTGCCAGCTCTCCGGGGGGGGCCGGCACAGATACGCAGTATTTT
TRBJ2-5,few,TRBD2,TRBV15,CATSRSGSGQTQYF,TGTGCCACCAGCAGAAGCGGGAGTGGGCAGACCCAGTACTTC
TRBJ2-7,-,TRBD1,TRBV6-6,CASSEPGQGAYEQYF,TGTGCCAGCAGCGAACCGGGACAGGGGGCCTACGAGCAGTACTTC
TRBJ2-1,-,TRBD2,TRBV6-6,CASSPGLAVGEQFF,TGTGCCAGCAGTCCGGGACTAGCAGTCGGTGAGCAGTTCTTC
TRBJ2-3,-,-,TRBV30,CAWSVHGDTQYF,TGTGCCTGGAGTGTACACGGAGATACGCAGTATTTT
TRBJ2-1,-,TRBD1,TRBV19,CASSKTGFTYNEQFF,TGTGCCAGTAGCAAGACAGGGTTCACCTACAATGAGCAGTTCTTC
TRBJ2-2,-,-,TRBV5-1,CASTSTGELFF,TGCGCCAGTACAAGCACCGGGGAGCTGTTTTTT
TRBJ1-1,few,-,TRBV27,CASSLDANTEAFF,TGTGCCAGCAGTTTAGACGCGAACACTGAAGCTTTCTTT
TRBJ2-7,-,TRBD2,TRBV28,CASRRTSATYEQYF,TGTGCCAGCAGGAGGACTAGCGCTACCTACGAGCAGTACTTC
TRBJ2-6,-,TRBD1,TRBV7-9,CASSPPGTGDLGANVLTF,TGTGCCAGCAGCCCTCCGGGGACAGGGGATCTCGGGGCCAACGTCCTGACTTTC
TRBJ1-4,-,-,TRBV4-2,CASSQDGTAEKLFF,TGTGCCAGCAGCCAAGATGGGACCGCCGAAAAACTGTTTTTT
TRBJ2-5,-,-,TRBV7-7,CASSLGGGQETQYF,TGTGCCAGCAGCTTAGGAGGAGGACAAGAGACCCAGTACTTC
TRBJ2-1,-,-,TRBV5-4,CASSPKGGSFGGNEQFF,TGTGCCAGCAGCCCGAAGGGGGGATCATTCGGGGGGAATGAGCAGTTCTTC
TRBJ2-3,many,TRBD2,TRBV27,CASSLFRTSGDTQYF,TGTGCCAGCAGTTTATTCCGGACTAGCGGAGATACGCAGTATTTT
TRBJ2-5,few,TRBD1,TRBV6-1,CASSLRDRGYETQYF,TGTGCCAGCAGTCTTCGGGACAGGGGGTACGAGACCCAGTACTTC
TRBJ1-3,many,-,TRBV7-2,CASSIAGNTIYF,TGTGCCAGCAGCATAGCTGGAAACACCATATATTTT
TRBJ2-3,-,TRBD2,TRBV28,CASSSSGTSDTDTQYF,TGTGCCAGCAGTTCCTCCGGGACTAGCGACACAGATACGCAGTATTTT
TRBJ2-5,few,TRBD1,TRBV30,CAWTPGPGQGYETQYF,TGTGCCTGGACCCCGGGCCCGGGACAGGGTTATGAGACCCAGTACTTC
TRBJ2-1,-,TRBD2,TRBV4-3,CASSPGTSGRNEQFF,TGCGCCAGCAGCCCAGGGACTAGCGGGAGAAATGAGCAGTTCTTC
TRBJ2-7,-,TRBD1,TRBV29-1,CSANRGPGEQYF,TGCAGCGCAAACAGGGGGCCGGGGGAGCAGTACTTC
TRBJ2-1,-,TRBD1,TRBV6-4,CASGVSGTAYNEQFF,TGTGCCAGCGGGGTCTCCGGGACAGCTTACAATGAGCAGTTCTTC
TRBJ2-3,-,TRBD1,TRBV2,CASSGTGVGTDTQYF,TGTGCCAGCAGTGGGACAGGGGTTGGCACAGATACGCAGTATTTT
TRBJ2-5,few,-,TRBV29-1,CSVDTGRGETQYF,TGCAGCGTTGATACAGGGCGAGGCGAGACCCAGTACTTC